This TCR beta chain was sequenced for a study of T-cell reconstitution after alpha-beta-depleted transplantation in children. General study findings and limits: After transplant, high TCRbeta diversity at day 60 in some patients arose from surviving recipient T cells and thymic progenitors. It was newly produced T cells that mostly accounted for T-cell counts and diversity one year after transplant. Several hundred expanded graft clones reportedly were the source of alpha-beta T cells about two months after transplant.

Germline CDR1 and CDR2: SGHRS and YFSETQ. Losses at the gene ends were 0 bases for V and 6 bases for J; bases not matched to a gene: 12. The CDR3 runs 18 residues. A note on this clonotype: Antigen: not known.

Preparation of the TCRbeta library was carried out with unique molecular identifiers. TCRdb reprocessed the PCR reads via MiXCR and lists one record per CDR3 protein. The data contain some 830,000 distinct CDR3 sequences, about 16% of them seen just once; the ten biggest clones take up 5%. V is TRBV5-1 and J is TRBJ2-1; 10 bases map to TRBD2. The sample here was PBMCs, mostly from graft donor cells, taken 360 days after TCRalphabeta/CD19-depleted stem cell transplant. The clonotype originates from a male patient between 10 and 17 years old who had a stem cell transplant for acute lymphoblastic leukemia, so the T cells may come from the graft donor. The CDR3 region is CASSLEALVLAGTNEQFF. The CDR3, as DNA: TGCGCCAGCAGCTTGGAGGCTTTGGTACTAGCGGGGACCAATGAGCAGTTCTTC.